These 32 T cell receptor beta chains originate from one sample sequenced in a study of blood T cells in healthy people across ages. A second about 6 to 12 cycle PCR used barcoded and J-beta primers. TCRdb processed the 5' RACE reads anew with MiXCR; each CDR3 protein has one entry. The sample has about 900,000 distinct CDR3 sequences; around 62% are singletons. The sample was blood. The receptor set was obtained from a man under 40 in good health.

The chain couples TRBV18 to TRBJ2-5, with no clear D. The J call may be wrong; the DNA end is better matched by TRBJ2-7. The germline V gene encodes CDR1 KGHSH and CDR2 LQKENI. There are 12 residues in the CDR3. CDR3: CASSPKANEQYF. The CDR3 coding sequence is TGTGCCAGCTCACCGAAGGCCAACGAGCAGTACTTC.

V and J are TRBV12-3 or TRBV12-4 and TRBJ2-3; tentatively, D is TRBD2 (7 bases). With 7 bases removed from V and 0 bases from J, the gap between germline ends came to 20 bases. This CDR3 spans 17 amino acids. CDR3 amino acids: CASNRVGGPPSTDTQYF. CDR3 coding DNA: TGTGCCAGCAATCGCGTGGGGGGGCCCCCTAGCACAGATACGCAGTATTTT.

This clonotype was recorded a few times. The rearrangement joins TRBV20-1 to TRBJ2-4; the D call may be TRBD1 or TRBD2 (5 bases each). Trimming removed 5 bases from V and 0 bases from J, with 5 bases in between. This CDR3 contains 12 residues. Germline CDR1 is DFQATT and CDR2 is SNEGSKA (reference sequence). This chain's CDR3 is CSAGTAKNIQYF. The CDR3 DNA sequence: TGCAGTGCTGGGACAGCCAAAAACATTCAGTACTTC.

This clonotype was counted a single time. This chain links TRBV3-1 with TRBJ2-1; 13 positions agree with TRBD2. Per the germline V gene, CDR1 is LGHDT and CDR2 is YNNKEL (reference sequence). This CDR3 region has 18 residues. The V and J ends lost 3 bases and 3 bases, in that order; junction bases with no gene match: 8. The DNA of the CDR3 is TGTGCCAGCAGCCAGGTACTAGCGGGGGGGCCTAACTACAATGAGCAGTTCTTC. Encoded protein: CASSQVLAGGPNYNEQFF.

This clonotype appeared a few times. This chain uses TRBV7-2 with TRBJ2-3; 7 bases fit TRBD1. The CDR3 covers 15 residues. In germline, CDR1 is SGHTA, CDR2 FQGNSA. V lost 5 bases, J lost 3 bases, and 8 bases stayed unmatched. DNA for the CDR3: TGTGCCAGCAGCATAAGACAGGGCCGTACAGATACGCAGTATTTT. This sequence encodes CASSIRQGRTDTQYF.

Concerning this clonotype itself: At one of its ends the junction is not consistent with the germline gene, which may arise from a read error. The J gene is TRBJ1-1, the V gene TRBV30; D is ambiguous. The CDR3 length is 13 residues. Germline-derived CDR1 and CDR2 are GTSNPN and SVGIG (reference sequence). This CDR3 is CTWTLWGGDEAFF. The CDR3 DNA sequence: TGTACCTGGACCCTCTGGGGTGGGGATGAAGCTTTCTTT.

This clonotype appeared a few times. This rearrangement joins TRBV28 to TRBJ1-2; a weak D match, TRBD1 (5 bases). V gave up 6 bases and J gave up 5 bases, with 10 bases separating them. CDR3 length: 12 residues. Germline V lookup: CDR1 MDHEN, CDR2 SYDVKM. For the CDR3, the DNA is TGTGCCAGCAGGACAGATCCGTATGGCTACACCTTC. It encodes CASRTDPYGYTF.

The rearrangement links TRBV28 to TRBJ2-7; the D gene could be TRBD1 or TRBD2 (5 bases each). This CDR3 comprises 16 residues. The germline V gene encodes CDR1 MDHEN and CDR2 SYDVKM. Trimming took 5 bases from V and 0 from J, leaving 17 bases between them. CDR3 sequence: CASSLYERGSSYEQYF. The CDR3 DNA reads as TGTGCCAGCAGTCTCTACGAGAGGGGCAGCTCCTACGAGCAGTACTTC.

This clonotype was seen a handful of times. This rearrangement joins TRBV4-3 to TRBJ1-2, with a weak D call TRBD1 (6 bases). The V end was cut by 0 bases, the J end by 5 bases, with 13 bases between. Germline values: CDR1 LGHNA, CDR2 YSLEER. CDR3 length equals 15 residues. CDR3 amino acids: CASSQDVRGGYGYTF. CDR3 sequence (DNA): TGCGCCAGCAGCCAAGATGTCAGGGGCGGATATGGCTACACCTTC.

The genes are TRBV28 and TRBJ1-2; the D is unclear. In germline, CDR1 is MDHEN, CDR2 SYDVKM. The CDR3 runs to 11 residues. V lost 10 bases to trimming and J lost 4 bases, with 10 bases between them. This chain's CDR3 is CATSVSYGYTF. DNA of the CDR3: TGTGCCACGTCGGTTAGCTATGGCTACACCTTC.

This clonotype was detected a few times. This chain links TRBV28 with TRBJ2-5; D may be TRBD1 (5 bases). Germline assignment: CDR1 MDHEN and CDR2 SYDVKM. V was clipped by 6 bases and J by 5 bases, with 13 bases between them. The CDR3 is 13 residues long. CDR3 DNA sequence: TGTGCCAGCAGACAGGTCCCCGATGAGACCCAGTACTTC. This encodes CASRQVPDETQYF.

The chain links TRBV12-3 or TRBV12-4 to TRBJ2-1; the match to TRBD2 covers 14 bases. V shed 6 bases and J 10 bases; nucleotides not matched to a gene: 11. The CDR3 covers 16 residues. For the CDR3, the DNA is TGTGCCAGCAGCCGACTCGGACTAGCGGGGGGTGGAGAGCAGTTCTTC. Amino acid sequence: CASSRLGLAGGGEQFF.

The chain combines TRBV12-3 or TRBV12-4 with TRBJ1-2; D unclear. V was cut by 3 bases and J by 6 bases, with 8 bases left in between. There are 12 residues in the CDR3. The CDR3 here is CASSLGADGYTF. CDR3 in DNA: TGTGCCAGCAGTTTGGGTGCCGATGGCTACACCTTC.

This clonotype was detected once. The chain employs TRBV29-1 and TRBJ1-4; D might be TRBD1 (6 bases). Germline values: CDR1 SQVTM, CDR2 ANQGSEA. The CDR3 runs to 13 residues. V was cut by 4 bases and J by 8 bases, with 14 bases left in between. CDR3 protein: CSVANWDMEKLFF. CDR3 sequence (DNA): TGCAGCGTTGCTAACTGGGACATGGAAAAACTGTTTTTT.

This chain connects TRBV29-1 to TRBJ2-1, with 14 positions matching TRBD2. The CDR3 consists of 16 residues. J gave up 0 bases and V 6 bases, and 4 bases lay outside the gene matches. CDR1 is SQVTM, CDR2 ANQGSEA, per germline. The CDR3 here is CSVVGTSGSSYNEQFF. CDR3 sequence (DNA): TGCAGCGTCGTTGGGACTAGCGGGAGCTCCTACAATGAGCAGTTCTTC.

The CDR3 loop reads CASSQTRSPGDQYF. The CDR3 coding sequence is TGTGCCAGCAGTCAAACACGGTCCCCAGGGGACCAGTACTTC. The chain recombines TRBV11-2 with TRBJ2-4, with TRBD1 as a possible D gene (6 bases). With 6 bases removed from V and 13 bases from J, the gap between germline ends came to 22 bases. Germline V CDR1 and CDR2: SGHAT, FQNNGV. This CDR3 comprises 14 residues. Together with reference TRBV11-2 and TRBJ2-4, the CDR3 gives the full variable domain: EAGVAQSPRYKIIEKRQSVAFWCNPISGHATLYWYQQILGQGPKLLIQFQNNGVVDDSQLPKDRFSAERLKGVDSTLKIQPAKLEDSAVYLCASSQTRSPGDQYFGAGTRLSVL.

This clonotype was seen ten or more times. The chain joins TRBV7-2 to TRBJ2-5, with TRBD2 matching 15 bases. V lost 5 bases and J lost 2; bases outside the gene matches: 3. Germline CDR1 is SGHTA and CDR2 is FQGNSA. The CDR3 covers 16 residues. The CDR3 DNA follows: TGTGCCAGCAGCCCCGGACTAGCGGGGGGGCAAGAGACCCAGTACTTC. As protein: CASSPGLAGGQETQYF.

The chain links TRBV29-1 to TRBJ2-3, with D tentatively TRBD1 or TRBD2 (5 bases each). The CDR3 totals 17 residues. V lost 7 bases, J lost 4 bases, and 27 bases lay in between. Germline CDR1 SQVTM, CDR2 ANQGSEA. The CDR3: CSAGRTLTGRGADTQYF. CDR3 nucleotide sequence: TGCAGCGCCGGTCGGACCCTCACAGGAAGAGGGGCAGATACGCAGTATTTT.

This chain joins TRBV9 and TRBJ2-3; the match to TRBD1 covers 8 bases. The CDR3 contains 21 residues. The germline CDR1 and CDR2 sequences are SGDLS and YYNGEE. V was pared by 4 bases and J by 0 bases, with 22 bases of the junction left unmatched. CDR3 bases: TGTGCCAGCAGCAGGAGACGGGACAGGATAACTTTACCCCCTAGCACAGATACGCAGTATTTT. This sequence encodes CASSRRRDRITLPPSTDTQYF.

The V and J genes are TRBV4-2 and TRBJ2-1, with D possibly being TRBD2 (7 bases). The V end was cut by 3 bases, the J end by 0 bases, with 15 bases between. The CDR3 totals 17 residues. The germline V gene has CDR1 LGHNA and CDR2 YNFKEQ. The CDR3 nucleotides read TGTGCCAGCAGCCACGATTTAGGGGGGGGCTCCTACAATGAGCAGTTCTTC. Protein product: CASSHDLGGGSYNEQFF.

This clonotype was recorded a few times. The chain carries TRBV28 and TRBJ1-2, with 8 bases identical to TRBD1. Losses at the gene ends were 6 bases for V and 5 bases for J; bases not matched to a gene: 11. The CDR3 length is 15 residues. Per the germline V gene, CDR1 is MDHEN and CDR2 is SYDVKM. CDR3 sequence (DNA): TGTGCCAGCAGAGTACGACAGGGGCGTAGTTATGGCTACACCTTC. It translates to CASRVRQGRSYGYTF.

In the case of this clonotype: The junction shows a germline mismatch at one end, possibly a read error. The DNA of the CDR3 is TGCAGTGCTATGATGAACACTGGAGCTTTCTTT. This encodes CSAMMNTGAFF. The gene calls are TRBV20-1 and TRBJ1-1; no definite D call. The CDR3 consists of 11 residues. From germline, CDR1 is DFQATT and CDR2 SNEGSKA (reference sequence).

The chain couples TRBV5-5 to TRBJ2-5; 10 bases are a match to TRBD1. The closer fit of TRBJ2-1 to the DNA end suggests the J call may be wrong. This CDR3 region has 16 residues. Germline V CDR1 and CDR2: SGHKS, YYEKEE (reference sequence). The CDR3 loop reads CASSQRWDRGQETQFF. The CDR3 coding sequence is TGTGCCAGCAGCCAGAGATGGGACAGGGGACAAGAGACCCAGTTCTTC.

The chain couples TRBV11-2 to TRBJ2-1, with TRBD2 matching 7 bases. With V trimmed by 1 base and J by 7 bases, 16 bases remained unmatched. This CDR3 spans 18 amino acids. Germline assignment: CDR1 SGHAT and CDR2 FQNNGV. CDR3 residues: CASSLGWVAGLHGNEQFF. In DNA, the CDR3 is TGTGCCAGCAGCTTAGGGTGGGTAGCGGGCCTCCACGGAAATGAGCAGTTCTTC.

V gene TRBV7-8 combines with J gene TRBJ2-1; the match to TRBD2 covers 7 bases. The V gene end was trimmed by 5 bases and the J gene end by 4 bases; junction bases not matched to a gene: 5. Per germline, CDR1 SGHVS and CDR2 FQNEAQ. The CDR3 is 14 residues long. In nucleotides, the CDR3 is TGTGCCAGCAGCACGGGGGGAGTTTACAATGAGCAGTTCTTC. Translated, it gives CASSTGGVYNEQFF.

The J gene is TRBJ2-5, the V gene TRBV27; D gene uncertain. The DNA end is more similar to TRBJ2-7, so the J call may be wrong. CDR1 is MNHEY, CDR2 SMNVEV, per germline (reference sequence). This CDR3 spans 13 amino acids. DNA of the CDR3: TGTGCCAGCAGTGACGGCGTGGCCTACGAGCAGTACTTC. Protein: CASSDGVAYEQYF.

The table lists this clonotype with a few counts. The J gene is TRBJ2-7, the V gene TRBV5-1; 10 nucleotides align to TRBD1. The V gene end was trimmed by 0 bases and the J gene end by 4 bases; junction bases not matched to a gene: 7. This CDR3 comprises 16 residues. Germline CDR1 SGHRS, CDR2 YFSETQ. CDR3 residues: CASSLEPGQGWYEQYF. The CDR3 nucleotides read TGCGCCAGCAGCTTGGAACCGGGACAGGGGTGGTACGAGCAGTACTTC.

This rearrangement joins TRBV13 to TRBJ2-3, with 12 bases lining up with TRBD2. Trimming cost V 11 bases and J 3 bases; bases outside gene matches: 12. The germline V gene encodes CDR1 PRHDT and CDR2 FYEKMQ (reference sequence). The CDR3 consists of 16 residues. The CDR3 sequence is CASNGASGGDTDTQYF. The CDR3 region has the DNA TGTGCCTCCAATGGGGCTAGCGGGGGGGATACAGATACGCAGTATTTT.

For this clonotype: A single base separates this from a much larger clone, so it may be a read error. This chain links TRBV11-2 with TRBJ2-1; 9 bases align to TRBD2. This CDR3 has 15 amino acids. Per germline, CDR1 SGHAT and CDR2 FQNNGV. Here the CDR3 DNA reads TGTGCCAGCAGCATCGCGGGGGGGATGTACAATGAGCGGTTCTTC. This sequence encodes CASSIAGGMYNERFF.

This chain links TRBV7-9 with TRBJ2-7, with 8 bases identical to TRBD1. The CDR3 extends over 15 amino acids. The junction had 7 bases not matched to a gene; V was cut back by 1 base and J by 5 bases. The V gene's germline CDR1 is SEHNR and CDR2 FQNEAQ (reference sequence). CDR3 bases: TGTGCCAGCAGCTTAGTTGGACAGGGTACCGACGAGCAGTACTTC. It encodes CASSLVGQGTDEQYF.

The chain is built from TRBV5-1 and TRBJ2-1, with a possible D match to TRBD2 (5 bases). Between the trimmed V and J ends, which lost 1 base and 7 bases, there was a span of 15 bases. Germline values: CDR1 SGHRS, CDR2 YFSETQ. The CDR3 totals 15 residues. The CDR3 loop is CASSLLSSGMNEQFF. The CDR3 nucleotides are TGCGCCAGCAGCTTGCTGAGCTCGGGGATGAATGAGCAGTTCTTC. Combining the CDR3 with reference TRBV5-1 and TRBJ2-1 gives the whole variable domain KAGVTQTPRYLIKTRGQQVTLSCSPISGHRSVSWYQQTPGQGLQFLFEYFSETQRNKGNFPGRFSGRQFSNSRSEMNVSTLELGDSALYLCASSLLSSGMNEQFFGPGTRLTVL.

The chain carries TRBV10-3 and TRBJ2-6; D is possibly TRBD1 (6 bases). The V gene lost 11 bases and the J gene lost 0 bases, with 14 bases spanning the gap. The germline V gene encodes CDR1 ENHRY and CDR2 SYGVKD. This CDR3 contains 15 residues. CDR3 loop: CAVGRGGSGANVLTF. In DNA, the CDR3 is TGTGCCGTCGGCAGGGGTGGCTCTGGGGCCAACGTCCTGACTTTC.